This TCR beta chain stems from a study of Ad26.COV2.S vaccination and SARS-CoV-2 variants. This clone was recorded many times. Described treatment: about 20 received Ad26.COV2.S at low or high dose, single or two shots; five or six received placebo; per-sample allocation not given. Material that was analyzed had been drawn on day 63 after the first vaccine or placebo injection. SARS-CoV-2 spike from the Wuhan strain was encoded by the vaccine, an Ad26 vector. Here immunoSEQ multiplex PCR was the method, and the copy in TCRdb shows in-frame clones only, minus some. Counted here are about 350,000 clones, about 85% occurring once; the ten biggest clones make up 6.4%. This receptor was taken from a person between 18 and 65 years old who received the Ad26.COV2.S COVID-19 vaccine or a placebo. The sequencing here drew on peripheral blood, taken in a trial of Ad26.COV2.S vaccine versus placebo.

The CDR3: CASSLDGSSYNEQFF. The CDR3 DNA follows: TGTGCCAGCAGTTTGGACGGGAGCTCCTACAATGAGCAGTTCTTC. The gene calls are TRBV6-5 and TRBJ2-1; a possible D gene is TRBD2 (6 bases). CDR1 and CDR2 (germline): MNHEY, SVGAGI. V was cut by 4 bases and J by 0 bases, with 10 bases left in between. The CDR3 has 15 amino acids.